This T cell receptor beta chain was documented in a study of cytomegalovirus exposure and HLA in healthy donors (dated by TCRdb to the late 2010s). Regarding the complete study: An earlier analysis of fewer than 750 of the donors reported over 250 Gb of sequence data and around 100 million unique TCR beta sequences obtained from around 180 million T cells. Donor age, sex, ethnicity and CMV serostatus were compiled together with the repertoire data. All discovery cohort repertoires had been generated using a single sequencing platform. In a later genetic analysis, genome-wide SNP genotypes for about three fifths of the 666 donors were used, and that subset was treated as a discovery cohort. Among some 400 genotyped donors of the cohort, an average of 235,054 unique TCR beta nucleotide sequences were sequenced per donor, roughly 18% of them non-productive. Typing coverage differed by locus: A, B, C, DRB1 and DQB1 were typed in about 629-630 donors, DQA1 in roughly 500, DPA1 in 600 to 610, and DPB1 in 450 to 490. The study used immunosequencing to profile the T cell repertoires of 670 or so subjects and linked those repertoires to cytomegalovirus serostatus. Approximately 300 gigabases of sequencing data and around 88 million unique TCR sequences made up an early release that covered around 640 HLA-typed donors. The genetic ancestry cluster associated with self-reported Caucasian donors included 81% of the 350 to 500 genotyped donors. An earlier analysis of 500 to 650 of the donors applied high-throughput TCR beta sequencing to assess whether each TCR beta V gene segment acted as functional or pseudogenic. In addition to the first cohort of 666 subjects, a separate validation cohort of approximately 130 different subjects was used. The aim of the study was to test whether cataloging public T cell receptors could identify signatures of past pathogen exposure. Rather than using new phenotypic data, the later analysis identified candidate immune exposures from TCR beta sequences and from how often those sequences occurred across donors. About five DR-DQ haplotypes were handled as single units for association and clustering, since linkage in the cohort was strong. Class I and class II HLA loci were covered by the typing at four-digit resolution. To study patterns of TCR occurrence, a later analysis re-analyzed previously published TCR beta repertoires from 666 donors and added high-resolution HLA genotyping. To predict cytomegalovirus infection status, the study brought together high-throughput TCR immunosequencing, statistical association of individual TCRs with disease status, and machine learning.

In total, roughly 710 healthy bone marrow donors made up the cohort. At the time of sampling, every cohort member was nominally healthy, though immune exposures that went unrecorded were likely present. The donor tested CMV seropositive, placing the donor among the roughly 270 seropositive members of the cohort. A peripheral blood sample was provided by each donor, and peripheral blood mononuclear cells were used for TCR beta sequencing. The Qiagen DNeasy Blood Extraction Kit was used to extract genomic DNA from the blood cell samples. The protocol used for the library was the immunoSEQ multiplex PCR assay. The multiplex PCR relied on a mix of 60 forward primers for TCR Vbeta segments and 13 reverse primers for TCR Jbeta segments. A multiplex PCR assay on genomic DNA amplified the CDR3 region of rearranged TCR beta genes. The amplified TCR beta libraries were sequenced on the Illumina HiSeq System as 87-base-pair reads. Turning to the authors' computational methods: A later analysis counted tens of millions of unique TCR beta chains across the 670 or so repertoires, and around 12 million of these chains were shared by at least two donors. A nearest-neighbor algorithm error-corrected the raw reads and collapsed the reads into unique sequences, merging closely related sequences to remove PCR and sequencing errors. Alignment of CDR3 sequences to IMGT reference sequences was used to assign V, D and J gene segments. For a sequence to be retained, a match of at least six nucleotides was required to both a V gene segment and a J gene segment. A rearrangement counted as productive if the CDR3 had no stop codons and remained in frame with V and J, and every other rearrangement counted as non-productive. Following IMGT convention, CDR3 was defined as the stretch from the second conserved V-encoded cysteine up to the conserved J-encoded phenylalanine. In an earlier analysis of approximately 590 of the donors, sequences lacking an unambiguous match to a single V gene segment were excluded. In an earlier analysis of 450 to 750 of the donors, a V segment was called functional when productive rearrangements were above 56.7%, and segregating when the standard deviation between donors exceeded 5%. A statistical classification framework was developed to diagnose cytomegalovirus status using the catalog of TCR beta chain sequences. A later analysis assigned V and J genes by comparing TCR nucleotide sequences with IMGT/GENE-DB human TR gene sequences. In a later analysis, CDR3 sequences and most-parsimonious VDJ recombination scenarios were assigned using the TCRdist pipeline. A later analysis defined each TCR beta chain by its CDR3 amino acid sequence plus V-gene family, and excluded reads lacking a unique V-gene family. As a way to deal with suspected cross-contamination and a sequencing artifact, a later analysis dropped under 600 nucleotide sequences that were highly shared and had low generation probability. In a later analysis, a clonal expansion index for each public chain was calculated from normalized within-repertoire ranks of inferred template counts. In a later analysis, generation probabilities were computed using a VDJ recombination model fitted to out-of-frame rearrangements, and the results were checked against IGoR. Hypergeometric tests were used in a later analysis to score TCR-TCR, TCR-HLA and TCR-CMV co-occurrence, with a repertoire-size bias correction applied to the TCR pairs. To estimate false discovery rates, a later analysis permuted the HLA or CMV assignments 20 times. A later analysis grouped co-occurring TCRs with DBSCAN, adding TCRdist sequence similarity when clustering within HLA-allele-positive subsets. Repertoires with fewer than 30,000 or more than 120,000 public chains were left out of co-occurrence clustering, as were a handful of repertoires with anomalous nucleotide sharing. TCRdb stores this immuneACCESS table with in-frame sequences only. Part of the clones is absent; in the studies checked, under half of the shortfall reflects unresolved V genes, and no reason is known for the rest. V and J calls and clone size are copied from that table; D and trimming were computed from the DNA. For this sample the table gives 100,000 to 150,000 clones, of which 81% were detected only once. Clones ranked in the top ten supply about 3.9% of the sample.

General conclusions and limits of the study: The presence/absence analyses assumed that sequencing depth was roughly uniform across donors, and that assumption may not be true. The authors suggested that the approach could potentially be generalized to other disease states and immunological phenotypes. Most CMV-associated TCR beta chains appeared to be HLA-restricted in a later analysis, and the HLA associations seemed to be driven largely by CMV exposure. A later analysis found that HLA-associated TCR beta chains were more clonally expanded and had lower generation probabilities than equally common non-associated chains. Cytomegalovirus status was reported to be diagnosed by the classifier with high specificity and sensitivity in both the original and validation cohorts. Fewer than 20 rarely observed V segments, including chromosome 9 orphons, were excluded from the earlier analysis of approximately 500 of the donors because counts were too low. In a later analysis, the rate of TCR association differed among HLA loci, with DRB1 alleles having the most associated TCRs and HLA-C alleles having the fewest. Across donors, most TCR sequences were observed very rarely, whereas some public TCRs were present in many individuals. The cohort was sequenced for TCR beta chains only, and without alpha or paired-chain data the features that could be detected were limited. A further reported finding was that TCR beta sequences accurately predicted the HLA-A and HLA-B alleles for most subjects in the first cohort. When HLA alleles, especially DR and DQ, strongly co-occurred, TCR associations were difficult to assign to individual alleles. The study listed approximately 150 TCR beta chains as associated with cytomegalovirus. Immune exposure information for the cohort was limited to CMV serostatus. HLA typing was unavailable for some donors at each locus, so association tests used only the typed subset. An association between a missense DCLRE1C variant and V-gene and J-gene trimming of TCR beta chains was found in a later genetic analysis and replicated in an independent cohort. Correlated functional status among segregating V segments might reflect linkage disequilibrium, but an unknown experimental factor could not be ruled out. In an earlier analysis of around 600 of the donors, most TCR beta V segments appeared in productive rearrangements about 87% or about 30% of the time, broadly matching IMGT annotations. Three of the identified cytomegalovirus-associated TCR beta chains were confirmed in vitro to be specific for cytomegalovirus antigens. Some IMGT-functional V segments, including TRBV6-2 and TRBV6-3, could not be distinguished by the 87-base-pair reads and were therefore excluded. A cluster of highly shared sequence variants was judged likely to be a technical artifact of the sequencing pipeline. According to a later genetic analysis, donors in an Asian-associated ancestry cluster had fewer N-insertions in productive TCRs than the approximately 700-donor mean. A later analysis associated roughly 17,000 TCR beta sequences with specific HLA alleles at a false discovery rate of 0.05. According to a later analysis, parvovirus B19, influenza, CMV and Epstein-Barr virus appeared linked to several top co-occurrence clusters.

In regard to this clone: Its specific antigen is unknown. No base qualities exist here, and no much larger clone lies one base off it.

Between the V and J ends, shortened by 1 base and 7 bases respectively, the junction contains 9 bases. Per the germline V gene (reference sequence), SGHNT is the CDR1 and YYREEE is the CDR2. The CDR3 sequence holds 14 residues, the cysteine and phenylalanine included. Here the CDR3 DNA is all that survives: 42 bases in frame from base 1. This clonotype was obtained from a man between 18 and 35 years old in good health and CMV-seropositive. The chain is made from TRBV5-4 and TRBJ1-6; the D gene cannot be resolved reliably. The sample consisted of PBMCs. The nucleotide sequence reads TGTGCCAGCAGCTTGACTACCTTAAATTCACCCCTCCACTTT. This gives the protein CASSLTTLNSPLHF.